This T cell receptor beta chain was sequenced during a study of T cells expressing NK-cell markers. Overall study findings and caveats: NKG2C+ dominant clonotype frequencies in about 6 donors were roughly 1.0-7.0% of CD8+ T cells.

As regards this clonotype: What it recognizes is unknown.

The germline V gene has CDR1 LGHDT and CDR2 YNNKEL (reference sequence). This CDR3 has 17 residues. The authors made TCR beta cDNA libraries by 5'RACE template switching. This switching added a universal primer site and UMIs. TCRdb re-called the 5' RACE reads, yielding one record per CDR3 amino acid sequence without DNA. The table for this sample gives some 140,000 distinct CDR3 sequences. The specimen was blood T cells: a sorted CD56 or NKG2C T cell subset, CD4+ or CD8+ T cells, or bulk PBMC T cells (not recorded which). The receptor comes from a woman between 45 and 65 years old in good health. The chain is built from TRBV3-1 and TRBJ2-1; TCRdb lists TRBD1, though no DNA is available to test this call. CDR3 loop: CASSQVGQGRNRNEQFF.